The following is a T cell receptor beta chain sequence with its context. The sample belongs to a study of blood T cell repertoires in COVID-19. About the research overall: Sites across the United States, Italy and Spain contributed samples from acute and convalescent COVID-19. T cells, B-cell-depleted T cells, or PBMCs provided the cDNA or gDNA that served as material.

CDR3 size: 13 residues. With V trimmed by 5 bases and J by 8 bases, 8 bases remained unmatched. Germline CDR1 SNHLY, CDR2 FYNNEI. As originally analysed: Amplification of reference gene primers was used by the study to estimate nucleated cell counts. Method: immunoSEQ multiplex PCR; TCRdb's copy keeps in-frame clones and lacks some. V, J and clone size are taken as reported in that table, and D and trimming were inferred from the DNA itself. The profile shows about 67,000 clones, approximately 87% of them singletons. Sequencing used peripheral blood. This clonotype was obtained from a man in his forties or fifties with active COVID-19. This chain uses TRBV2 with TRBJ1-1, with TRBD1 matching over 7 bases. CDR3 protein: CASSPEQGLEAFF. CDR3 bases: TGTGCCAGCAGTCCCGAACAGGGGCTGGAAGCTTTCTTT.